The clone carrying this TCR beta chain was seen only once. Its target is unknown. This sample is part of a study of shared clonotypes between healthy human individuals. Broader study findings: Limited genetic and exposure-history diversity came from having few donors.

Sequenced by immunoSEQ multiplex PCR; TCRdb stores in-frame clones only, minus some. Of about half a million clones listed, roughly 85% are singletons. The V gene end was trimmed by 6 bases and the J gene end by 5 bases; junction bases not matched to a gene: 4. Germline assignment: CDR1 MDHEN and CDR2 SYDVKM. The CDR3 sequence is 13 residues long. The sequenced material came from PBMCs. The TCR originated in a middle-aged woman in good health. Some clones in this sample may be carry-over from other donors' samples. The J gene is TRBJ2-7, the V gene TRBV28; 10 bases fit TRBD2. The CDR3 reads CASRLAGVNEQYF. In nucleotides, the CDR3 is TGTGCCAGCAGGCTAGCGGGAGTCAACGAGCAGTACTTC.